This T cell receptor beta chain was sequenced during a study of cytomegalovirus exposure and HLA in healthy donors. Study results and limitations: The authors confirmed in vitro that a few CMV-associated chains were specific for CMV antigens.

Method: immunoSEQ multiplex PCR; TCRdb's copy keeps in-frame clones and lacks some. The data contain 200,000 to 250,000 clones, about 89% of them singletons. V dropped 5 bases and J dropped 3; count of bases not matched to a gene: 6. Germline-derived CDR1 and CDR2 are MNHEY and SMNVEV (reference sequence). The CDR3 extends over 14 amino acids. Note on this clone: Its specificity is not known.

The chain links TRBV27 to TRBJ2-7; 8 bases match TRBD1. Material: PBMCs. The sequence came from a woman aged 18-29 years in good health and CMV-seronegative. CDR3 protein: CASSADRGVYEQYF. The CDR3 DNA reads as TGTGCCAGCAGTGCAGACAGGGGAGTCTACGAGCAGTACTTC.